Listed here is a single T cell receptor (beta chain). Antigen unknown. The immunoSEQ assay was v3. Method: immunoSEQ multiplex PCR; TCRdb's copy keeps in-frame clones and lacks some. The table has 50,000 or so clones, about 80% seen once. Noted time point: pre-treatment sample, taken before nivolumab and TIL therapy. This entry comes from a study of TIL therapy for anti-PD-1-resistant metastatic lung cancer. Study summary: Patients then received nivolumab; progressors got lymphodepletion, TIL and IL-2. Study-level results: The cohort had more treatment-naive, never-smoker and oncogene-addicted patients than typical. The baseline peripheral repertoire was partially replaced by infused TIL clonotypes that later decayed.

This sequence originates from a woman aged 30-85 years with non-small cell lung cancer. This specimen was blood, taken at baseline.

For the CDR3, the DNA is TGTGCCAGCATCATGACAGGGGGTTCCGGAAACACCATATATTTT. Translated: CASIMTGGSGNTIYF. The chain employs TRBV7-9 and TRBJ1-3, with 9 positions matching TRBD1. Per the germline V gene, CDR1 is SEHNR and CDR2 is FQNEAQ (reference sequence). V was clipped by 7 bases and J by 4 bases; unmatched bases: 8. CDR3 length equals 15 residues. The full variable domain, with the rest looked up from reference TRBV7-9 and TRBJ1-3, is DTGVSQNPRHKITKRGQNVTFRCDPISEHNRLYWYRQTLGQGPEFLTYFQNEAQLEKSRLLSDRFSAERPKGSFSTLEIQRTEQGDSAMYLCASIMTGGSGNTIYFGEGSWLTVV.